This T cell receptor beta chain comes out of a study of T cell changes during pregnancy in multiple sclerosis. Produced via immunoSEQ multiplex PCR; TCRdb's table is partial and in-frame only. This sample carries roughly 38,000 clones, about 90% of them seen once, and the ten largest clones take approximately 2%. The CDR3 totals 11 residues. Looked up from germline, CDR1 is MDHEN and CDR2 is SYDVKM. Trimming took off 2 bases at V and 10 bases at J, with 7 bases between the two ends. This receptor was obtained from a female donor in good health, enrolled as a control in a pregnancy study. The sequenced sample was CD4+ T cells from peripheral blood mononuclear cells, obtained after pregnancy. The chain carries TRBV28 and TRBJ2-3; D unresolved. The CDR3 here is CASSLASAQYF. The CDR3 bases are TGTGCCAGCAGTTTAGCCTCAGCGCAGTATTTT.